Listed below are T cell receptor beta chains from one sample, sequenced in a study of blood T cells in healthy people across ages. TCRdb itself ran the 5' RACE reads through MiXCR, one entry per CDR3 protein. The data show 1.5 million to 2 million distinct CDR3 sequences, 28% seen once. Sequenced: blood. These receptors were taken from a woman aged 30 to 39 in good health. The CDR3 runs from the conserved cysteine through the conserved F or W. A D gene is named only where the DNA matches it firmly. Part of the rows lack a size; the others show once, few, many or a class for expanded clones.

few | . | TRBJ1-1 | TRBV7-9 | CASSLAQRDSQAFF | TGTGCCAGCAGCTTAGCGCAGCGGGACTCCCAAGCTTTCTTT
. | TRBD1 | TRBJ2-2 | TRBV7-2 | CASSLLGRGLSGELFF | TGTGCCAGCAGCTTATTAGGCAGGGGGCTATCCGGGGAGCTGTTTTTT
few | TRBD1 | TRBJ1-5 | TRBV2 | CASSRLKTGGYQPQHF | TGTGCCAGCAGCAGACTAAAGACAGGGGGCTATCAGCCCCAGCATTTT
many | . | TRBJ1-5 | TRBV6-5 | CASSSGSLYSNQPQHF | TGTGCCAGCAGTTCGGGATCTCTTTATAGCAATCAGCCCCAGCATTTT
. | . | TRBJ1-3 | TRBV5-1 | CASSSGQGNTIYF | TGCGCCAGCAGCTCCGGACAGGGAAACACCATATATTTT
. | . | TRBJ2-1 | TRBV24-1 | CATGPSVHEQFF | TGTGCCACCGGGCCTAGCGTCCATGAGCAGTTCTTC
. | . | TRBJ1-2 | TRBV18 | CASSPSSGVIYGYTF | TGTGCCAGCTCTCCCTCGAGCGGAGTCATTTATGGCTACACCTTC
many | . | TRBJ2-3 | TRBV12-3/TRBV12-4 | CASSFYADTQYF | TGTGCCAGCAGTTTTTATGCAGATACGCAGTATTTT
few | . | TRBJ1-6 | TRBV28 | CASSPGTLRSPLHF | TGTGCCAGCAGCCCCGGGACATTACGTTCACCCCTCCACTTT
few | . | TRBJ2-3 | TRBV20-1 | CSARRGEADTQYF | TGCAGTGCTAGAAGGGGAGAGGCAGATACGCAGTATTTT
. | TRBD2 | TRBJ2-1 | TRBV7-2 | CASSAGLASYNEQSF | TGTGCCAGCAGCGCCGGACTAGCGTCATACAATGAGCAGTCCTTC
few | . | TRBJ2-1 | TRBV20-1 | CSASPSVPRYNEQFF | TGCAGTGCTAGTCCTAGCGTCCCGCGGTACAATGAGCAGTTCTTC
few | . | TRBJ1-5 | TRBV7-2 | CASSLRTRNQPQHF | TGTGCCAGCAGCTTAAGAACGCGCAATCAGCCCCAGCATTTT
. | . | TRBJ2-7 | TRBV12-3/TRBV12-4 | CAGSSSAASSYGQYF | TGTGCCGGCAGCAGTTCGGCGGCGAGCTCCTACGGGCAGTACTTC
once | TRBD2 | TRBJ2-1 | TRBV7-6 | CASSLLQTSGSQFF | TGTGCCAGCAGCTTACTTCAGACTAGCGGGAGCCAGTTCTTC
few | . | TRBJ2-7 | TRBV9 | CASSQQGTYNEQYF | TGTGCCAGCAGTCAGCAGGGGACCTACAATGAGCAGTACTTC
once | . | TRBJ1-4 | TRBV2 | CASSEMFRGTNEKLFF | TGTGCCAGCAGTGAAATGTTCCGGGGAACTAATGAAAAACTGTTTTTT
. | TRBD2 | TRBJ2-7 | TRBV7-9 | CASSLTSGRASEQYF | TGTGCCAGCAGCTTAACTAGCGGGAGGGCCAGCGAGCAGTACTTC
few | . | TRBJ1-2 | TRBV4-2 | CASSQRHASNYDYTF | TGTGCCAGCAGCCAGAGACACGCCTCTAACTATGACTACACCTTC
. | . | TRBJ1-5 | TRBV12-3/TRBV12-4 | CASTRTGGNQPQHF | TGTGCCAGCACTCGGACGGGGGGCAATCAGCCCCAGCATTTT
. | . | TRBJ2-5 | TRBV7-2 | CASSSTRRETQYF | TGTGCCAGCAGCTCCACTAGGAGAGAGACCCAGTACTTC
. | TRBD1 | TRBJ2-2 | TRBV20-1 | CSAHLQGASGELFF | TGCAGTGCCCACCTACAGGGGGCAAGCGGGGAGCTGTTTTTT
. | . | TRBJ1-1 | TRBV20-1 | CSASLGGPNTEAFF | TGCAGTGCTAGCCTTGGAGGGCCGAACACTGAAGCTTTCTTT
. | TRBD2 | TRBJ2-1 | TRBV20-1 | CSAGLAGAYNEQFF | TGCAGTGCCGGACTCGCGGGGGCCTACAATGAGCAGTTCTTC
few | . | TRBJ2-3 | TRBV11-2 | CASSLRGMPGTDTQYF | TGTGCCAGCAGCTTAAGGGGTATGCCCGGCACAGATACGCAGTATTTT
many | TRBD1 | TRBJ2-5 | TRBV9 | CASSEGQGEETQYF | TGTGCCAGCAGCGAGGGACAGGGGGAAGAGACCCAGTACTTC
few | . | TRBJ1-4 | TRBV5-1 | CASSLTDPTGEKLFF | TGCGCCAGCAGCTTGACGGACCCCACTGGTGAAAAACTGTTTTTT
few | . | TRBJ1-1 | TRBV20-1 | CSAREPSPGYEAFF | TGCAGTGCTAGAGAGCCCTCCCCAGGATATGAAGCTTTCTTT
. | . | TRBJ1-1 | TRBV6-6 | CASSGGTGLNTEAFF | TGTGCCAGCAGTGGAGGAACAGGGTTGAACACTGAAGCTTTCTTT
few | . | TRBJ1-1 | TRBV4-3 | CASSMTGENTEAFF | TGCGCCAGCAGCATGACAGGAGAGAACACTGAAGCTTTCTTT
many | . | TRBJ2-7 | TRBV29-1 | CSAYLGGLNEQYF | TGCAGCGCCTACCTGGGTGGCTTAAACGAGCAGTACTTC
few | . | TRBJ2-1 | TRBV10-2 | CASSETKYNEQFF | TGCGCCAGCAGTGAGACTAAATACAATGAGCAGTTCTTC
few | . | TRBJ1-2 | TRBV12-3/TRBV12-4 | CASSLTPGQKNYGYTF | TGTGCCAGCAGTTTAACCCCCGGGCAGAAAAACTATGGCTACACCTTC
. | TRBD2 | TRBJ2-2 | TRBV12-3/TRBV12-4 | CASNDPGTSGTTGELFF | TGTGCCAGCAATGACCCCGGGACTAGCGGGACTACCGGGGAGCTGTTTTTT
. | . | TRBJ1-1 | TRBV27 | CASSPGGPFEAFF | TGTGCCAGCAGTCCCGGGGGTCCATTTGAAGCTTTCTTT
few | . | TRBJ1-2 | TRBV28 | CASSLTLDGNTKTNYGYTF | TGTGCCAGCAGTTTGACCCTTGACGGAAATACTAAGACTAACTATGGCTACACCTTC
. | . | TRBJ2-1 | TRBV12-3/TRBV12-4 | CASSLPSGAVNEQFF | TGTGCCAGCAGTTTGCCGTCGGGGGCCGTAAATGAGCAGTTCTTC
. | TRBD1 | TRBJ1-2 | TRBV4-1 | CASSPERDRGGYTF | TGCGCCAGCAGCCCCGAGCGGGACAGGGGTGGCTACACCTTC
. | TRBD2 | TRBJ2-3 | TRBV28 | CASSYSGGAGTQYF | TGTGCCAGCAGCTATAGCGGGGGGGCCGGTACGCAGTATTTT
few | . | TRBJ1-1 | TRBV7-2 | CASSPSRDPRTEAFF | TGTGCCAGCAGCCCCTCCCGGGACCCGAGGACTGAAGCTTTCTTT
many | . | TRBJ2-1 | TRBV7-9 | CASSTRDPYNEQFF | TGTGCCAGCAGCACTAGAGACCCCTACAATGAGCAGTTCTTC
. | . | TRBJ2-1 | TRBV27 | CASSKASLSSYNEQFF | TGTGCCAGCAGTAAAGCTTCCCTAAGCTCCTACAATGAGCAGTTCTTC
few | TRBD2 | TRBJ2-5 | TRBV20-1 | CSANPTGGYQETQYF | TGCAGTGCTAACCCCACGGGGGGATACCAAGAGACCCAGTACTTC
many | . | TRBJ1-2 | TRBV7-9 | CASSLGGANYGYTF | TGTGCCAGCTCCTTAGGGGGAGCTAACTATGGCTACACCTTC
many | . | TRBJ1-2 | TRBV3-1 | CASRLGDGYTF | TGTGCCAGCAGACTTGGGGATGGCTACACCTTC
few | . | TRBJ2-5 | TRBV18 | CASSRRQEKETQYF | TGTGCCAGCTCACGACGACAAGAGAAAGAGACCCAGTACTTC
. | TRBD2 | TRBJ2-1 | TRBV6-5 | CASSYVPPTSGGLNEQFF | TGTGCCAGCAGTTATGTCCCCCCGACTAGCGGGGGTCTAAATGAGCAGTTCTTC